This note documents a single T cell receptor beta chain sequence. The antigen it binds to is not known. Nothing much larger sits one base from this clone, and base qualities are not available. This sample was included in a study of beta chain features in type 1 diabetes (dated by TCRdb to 2016 to 2019). Concerning the study at large: Patients and healthy donors did not differ in mean age, gender distribution, total cell number or subset yield. A total of some 100,000,000 sorted cells were examined across all samples, and the number of cells per subset was strongly correlated with RNA yield. The study compared TCRB repertoires of sorted circulating CD4+ T cell subsets between recently diagnosed type 1 diabetes patients and matched healthy donors. Regulatory and stem cell-like memory subsets were isolated from only 8 patients and roughly eight healthy donors, whereas naive and central memory subsets came from all 28 donors.

Overall study results and their limits: Because the HLA sub-analyses included only small numbers of individuals, any influence of HLA type on TCRB rearrangement was left unresolved. At VDJ recombination sites, patients with type 1 diabetes made fewer insertions and deleted more nucleotides, a pattern implying thymic rearrangement abnormalities. PCR might favor shorter templates, but patient and control samples were amplified and corrected together, so any skew would affect both groups equally. The naive, central memory and regulatory TCRB repertoires appeared to resemble one another more closely among patients than among healthy donors. In all four CD4+ subsets, TCRB CDR3 length was moderately but significantly shorter in type 1 diabetes patients. Because cDNA was sequenced instead of genomic DNA, activated cells with high expression could be over-represented, although the groups did not differ in activation or CD3 levels.

The entire amount of isolated RNA was reverse transcribed using the High Capacity cDNA Reverse Transcription Kit, so the sequenced TCRB transcripts were expressed ones. Deep immunoSEQ sequencing was performed on naive, central memory and regulatory T cell samples, with an average of about 3.6 million total reads per sample. Sorted cells were lysed in RLT buffer and RNA was extracted with DNase-treated RNeasy Micro or Mini kits, depending on cell number. To prevent cross-contamination, each cell subset was processed individually, whereas patient and healthy donor samples were processed jointly. Using the immunoSEQ multiplex PCR, TCRB sequences were amplified from cDNA into 87-bp fragments spanning the CDR3 region. Sequencing of the amplicons was done on the Illumina HiSeq platform. Under the source paper's analysis protocol: Synthetic template baselines were used to correct PCR bias computationally, reads within Hamming distance 2 were collapsed together, and singletons that could not be merged were discarded. Reads were aligned against IMGT to assign V, D and J genes, CDR3 length and insertions or deletions at six rearrangement sites. Clonotype counts were normalized to sorted cell number within each subset before computing true diversity and Gini coefficients with the tcR R package. The overlap coefficient, calculated on TCRB nucleotide sequences, was used to quantify repertoire sharing. Out-of-frame TCRB sequences from naive cells were analyzed to stand in for the pre-selection repertoire. As stored in TCRdb, this immuneACCESS dataset retains in-frame rearrangements with V and J assigned. A fraction of the clones does not appear; measured against another copy, unresolved V genes explain less than half of the discrepancy, and the remainder lacks a known reason. V, J and clone size were drawn from that table, and D and trimming were deduced from the DNA. This sample lists nearly 250,000 clones; about 71% were detected once. The ten most abundant clones make up around 0.057% of the sample.

V sheds 7 bases and J sheds 4 bases, leaving 18 bases between their ends. From the germline V gene, CDR1 is SGHTA and CDR2 is FQGNSA. The CDR3 runs 15 amino acids, cysteine and phenylalanine included. Only CDR3 DNA remains: 45 bases, in frame from the first base. A single peripheral blood draw of about 116 mL on average was collected from each donor into heparinised tubes. Using a panel that included CD45RO, CCR7, CD25, CD127, CD95 and CD27, naive, central memory, regulatory and stem cell-like memory CD4+ T cells were sorted on a BD FACSAria II. All sorted populations exceeded 95% purity. PBMCs were isolated right away by Lymphoprep density gradient centrifugation and were stained directly, without culture. So that batch effects would be minimized, each experiment stained and sorted samples in pairs, pairing one healthy donor with one patient.

Specimen: naive CD4+ T cells from blood. The label giving this sample's cell subset or site can be read as: true naive CD4+ T cells. The source is a man aged 25 to 40 in good health. The chain is encoded by TRBV7-2 joined to TRBJ2-3; the D gene cannot be resolved beyond TRBD1 or TRBD2, each matching 5 bases. The nucleotide sequence is TGTGCCAGCACCTCAATCGGGGCTAGTTCAGATACGCAGTATTTT. It translates to CASTSIGASSDTQYF.